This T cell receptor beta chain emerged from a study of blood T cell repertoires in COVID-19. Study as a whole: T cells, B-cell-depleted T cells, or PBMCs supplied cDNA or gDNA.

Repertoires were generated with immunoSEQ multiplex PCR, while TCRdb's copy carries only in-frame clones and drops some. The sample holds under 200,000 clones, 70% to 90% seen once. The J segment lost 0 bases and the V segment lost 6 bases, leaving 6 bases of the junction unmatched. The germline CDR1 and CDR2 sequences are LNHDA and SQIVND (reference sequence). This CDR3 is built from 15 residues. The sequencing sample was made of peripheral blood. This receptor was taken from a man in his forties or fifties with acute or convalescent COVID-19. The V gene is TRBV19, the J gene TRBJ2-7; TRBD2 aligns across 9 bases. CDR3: CASRYSGGTSYEQYF. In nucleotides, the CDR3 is TGTGCCAGTAGATATAGCGGGGGCACCTCCTACGAGCAGTACTTC.